A selection of T cell receptor beta chains follows, all from one sample in a study of chemoradiotherapy in HPV16-positive cancers. Sequenced by immunoSEQ multiplex PCR; TCRdb stores in-frame clones only, minus some. The sample has about 5,000 clones, 70% to 85% seen once. The specimen was tumor tissue, collected from a patient who underwent chemoradiotherapy. These receptors were taken from a human donor with HPV-associated anogenital cancer. CDR3s include the opening cysteine and the closing phenylalanine or tryptophan. The D gene is left open where the match is weak. Rows may omit the clone size; those that give it use once, few, many or a size class.

TRBV28	TRBD2	NA	TRBJ2-5	TGTGCCAGCAGCTCGGGGGTCGGAGGACTAGCGGGGGGAGAGACCCAGTACTTC	CASSSGVGGLAGGETQYF
TRBV6-5	TRBD1	NA	TRBJ2-1	TGTGCCAGCAGCATCACAGGGGGCAACTACAATGAGCAGTTCTTC	CASSITGGNYNEQFF
TRBV30	NA	NA	TRBJ1-2	TGTGCCTGGAGTTCGTTCAGGGATGGCTACACCTTC	CAWSSFRDGYTF
TRBV15	TRBD1	few	TRBJ2-7	TGTGCCACCAGCAGAGATCTGACAGGGGCGGTCGACGAGCAGTACTTC	CATSRDLTGAVDEQYF
TRBV28	TRBD2	once	TRBJ2-2	TGTGCCAGCAGGAAAGCGGGGGGTTCCGGGGAGCTGTTTTTT	CASRKAGGSGELFF
TRBV28	NA	NA	TRBJ1-3	TGTGCCAGCAGTTCCCGGACAGTTTCTGGAAACACCATATATTTT	CASSSRTVSGNTIYF
TRBV18	TRBD1	NA	TRBJ2-1	TGTGCCAGCTCACCACTCTCCGGGACAGGGAATCGGTACAATGAGCAGTTCTTC	CASSPLSGTGNRYNEQFF
TRBV6-5	TRBD1	NA	TRBJ1-2	TGTGCCAGCAGTCCGCGGACAGGACGGGGCTATGGCTACACCTTC	CASSPRTGRGYGYTF
TRBV11-2	TRBD1	NA	TRBJ1-1	TGTGCCAGCAGCTTAGACAGGGGGCAGGAGTACACTGAAGCTTTCTTT	CASSLDRGQEYTEAFF
TRBV7-9	TRBD1	NA	TRBJ2-5	TGTGCCAGCAGCGCAGACCTGACAGGGGAGGTGGAGACCCAGTACTTC	CASSADLTGEVETQYF
TRBV5-1	TRBD1	NA	TRBJ2-5	TGCGCCAGCAGCCCGACAGGGGTAGAGACCCAGTACTTC	CASSPTGVETQYF
TRBV2	NA	NA	TRBJ2-7	TGTGCCAGCACCCTAATTGGAGTTGGCGAGCAGTACTTC	CASTLIGVGEQYF
TRBV5-1	TRBD2	NA	TRBJ2-1	TGCGCCAGCAGCTTTAACGGGAGGGCCCTTATGGATGAGCAGTTCTTC	CASSFNGRALMDEQFF
TRBV5-1	NA	NA	TRBJ1-2	TGCGCCAGCAGCTTGGGACCTAACTATGGCTACACCTTC	CASSLGPNYGYTF
TRBV7-9	NA	NA	TRBJ1-1	TGTGCCAGCAGCTTAGATACTCTTGAAGCTTTCTTT	CASSLDTLEAFF
TRBV6-6	NA	NA	TRBJ1-1	TGTGCCAGCATGGATGAACAGTTGAACACTGAAGCTTTCTTT	CASMDEQLNTEAFF
TRBV4-1	NA	NA	TRBJ1-4	TGCGCCAGCAGCCAAGTCGCAAGGCCTCAGGGGAAACTGTTTTTT	CASSQVARPQGKLFF
TRBV11-3	TRBD2	once	TRBJ2-3	TGTGCCAGCAGCCTACCCGGGACTAGCACAACCGGGGGGCAGTATTTT	CASSLPGTSTTGGQYF
TRBV2	NA	NA	TRBJ2-2	TGTGCCAGCAGTACGGACAGTTCGGCCGGGGAGCTGTTTTTT	CASSTDSSAGELFF
TRBV9	TRBD2	NA	TRBJ2-1	TGTGCCAGCAGCGTAGAGGGACTAGCGGGGAATGAGCAGTTCTTC	CASSVEGLAGNEQFF
TRBV6-5	TRBD1	NA	TRBJ2-1	TGTGCCAGCAGATGGGACAGGGCTTACTACAATGAGCAGTTCTTC	CASRWDRAYYNEQFF
TRBV28	NA	NA	TRBJ1-4	TGTGCCAGCAGTTTACGTGGGTTAGGGGAACTGTTTTTT	CASSLRGLGELFF
TRBV28	NA	NA	TRBJ2-3	TGTGCCAGCAGTTGGGGGCCCGGCACAGATACGCAGTATTTT	CASSWGPGTDTQYF
TRBV7-8	TRBD2	NA	TRBJ2-7	TGTGCCAGCAGCCCTAGCGGGAATCTCTACGAGCAGTACTTC	CASSPSGNLYEQYF
TRBV6-1	NA	NA	TRBJ1-1	TGTGCCAGCAGTGAAGTTTTGCCTGAAGCTTTCTTT	CASSEVLPEAFF
TRBV11-1	NA	NA	TRBJ2-5	TGTGCCAGCAGCTATGGGTCCGCAGAGACCCAGTACTTC	CASSYGSAETQYF
TRBV1	NA	NA	TRBJ1-2	TGCACCAGCAGGTGCTTGAGTTTGCGAAAGACCTATGGCTACACCTTC	CTSRCLSLRKTYGYTF